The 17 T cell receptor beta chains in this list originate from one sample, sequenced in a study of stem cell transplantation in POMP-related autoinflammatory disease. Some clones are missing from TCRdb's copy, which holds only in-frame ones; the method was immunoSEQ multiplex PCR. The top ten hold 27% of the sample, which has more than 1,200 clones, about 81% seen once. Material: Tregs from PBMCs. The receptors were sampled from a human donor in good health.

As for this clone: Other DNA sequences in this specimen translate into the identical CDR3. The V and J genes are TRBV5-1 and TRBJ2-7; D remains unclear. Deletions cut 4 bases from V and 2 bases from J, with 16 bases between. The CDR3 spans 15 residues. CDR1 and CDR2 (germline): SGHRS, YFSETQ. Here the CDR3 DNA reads TGCGCCAGCAGCCTGACCATCGACTTTACCTACGAGCAGTACTTC. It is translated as CASSLTIDFTYEQYF. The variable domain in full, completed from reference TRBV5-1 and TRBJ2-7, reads KAGVTQTPRYLIKTRGQQVTLSCSPISGHRSVSWYQQTPGQGLQFLFEYFSETQRNKGNFPGRFSGRQFSNSRSEMNVSTLELGDSALYLCASSLTIDFTYEQYFGPGTRLTVT.

In DNA, the CDR3 is TGTGCCACCAGCGAGACAGGGAACTACAATGAGCAGTTCTTC. Its translation: CATSETGNYNEQFF. V is TRBV15 and J is TRBJ2-1, with 7 nucleotides matching TRBD1. Germline CDR1 LNHNV, CDR2 YYDKDF (reference sequence). V shed 5 bases, J shed 3 bases, and the junction held 4 bases outside the gene matches. CDR3 size: 14 residues.

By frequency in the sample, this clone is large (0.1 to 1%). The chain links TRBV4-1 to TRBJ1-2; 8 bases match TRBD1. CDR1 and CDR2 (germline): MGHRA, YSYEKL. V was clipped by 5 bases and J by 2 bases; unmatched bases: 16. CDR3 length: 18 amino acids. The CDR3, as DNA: TGCGCCAGCAGCACCCAATCACAAAGGCAGGGGGCGAACTATGGCTACACCTTC. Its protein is CASSTQSQRQGANYGYTF.

Here the CDR3 DNA reads TGTGCCAGCAGCTTAGTATCCGGGGGAGGGAGGTCACCCCTCCACTTT. Its protein product is CASSLVSGGGRSPLHF. The chain recombines TRBV7-9 with TRBJ1-6; D possibly corresponds to TRBD1 (5 bases). CDR1 is SEHNR, CDR2 FQNEAQ, per germline (reference sequence). The CDR3 runs to 16 residues. Between the trimmed V and J ends, which lost 1 base and 10 bases, there was a span of 17 bases.

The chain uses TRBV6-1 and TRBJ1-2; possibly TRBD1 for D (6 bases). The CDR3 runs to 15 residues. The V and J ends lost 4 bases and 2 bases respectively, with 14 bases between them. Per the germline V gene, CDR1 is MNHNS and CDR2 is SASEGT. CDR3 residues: CASSGKWGPNYGYTF. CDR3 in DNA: TGTGCCAGCAGTGGGAAATGGGGGCCCAACTATGGCTACACCTTC.

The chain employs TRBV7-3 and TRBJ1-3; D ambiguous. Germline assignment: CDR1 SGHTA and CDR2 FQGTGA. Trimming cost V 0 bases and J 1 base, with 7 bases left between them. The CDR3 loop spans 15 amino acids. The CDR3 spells CASSLTGGSGNTIYF. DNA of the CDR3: TGTGCCAGCAGCTTAACTGGTGGTTCTGGAAACACCATATATTTT.

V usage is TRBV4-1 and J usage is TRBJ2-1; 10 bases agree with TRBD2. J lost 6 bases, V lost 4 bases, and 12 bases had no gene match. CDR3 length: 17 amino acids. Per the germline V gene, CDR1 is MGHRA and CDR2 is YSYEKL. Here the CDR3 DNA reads TGCGCCAGCAGCCGAGGGGGACTAGCGACACTGGGCAATGAGCAGTTCTTC. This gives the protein CASSRGGLATLGNEQFF.

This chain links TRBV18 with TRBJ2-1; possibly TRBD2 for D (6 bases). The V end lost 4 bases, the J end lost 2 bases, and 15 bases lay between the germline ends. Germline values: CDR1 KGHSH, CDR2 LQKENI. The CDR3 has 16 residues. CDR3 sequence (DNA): TGTGCCAGCTCACGCACGATTCGCGGGACCTACAATGAGCAGTTCTTC. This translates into CASSRTIRGTYNEQFF.

CDR3 sequence: CASSFPGRAYNEQFF. CDR3 nucleotide sequence: TGTGCCAGCAGTTTCCCGGGGAGGGCTTACAATGAGCAGTTCTTC. The chain employs TRBV28 and TRBJ2-1; 7 nucleotides line up with TRBD2. The CDR3 consists of 15 residues. The V segment lost 3 bases and the J segment 4 bases; nucleotides outside the gene matches: 6. The germline gives CDR1 MDHEN, CDR2 SYDVKM.

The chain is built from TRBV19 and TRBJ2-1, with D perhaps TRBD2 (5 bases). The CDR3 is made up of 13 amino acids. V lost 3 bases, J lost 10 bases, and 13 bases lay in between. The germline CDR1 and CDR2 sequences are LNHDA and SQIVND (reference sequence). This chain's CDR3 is CASSIGLEGEQFF. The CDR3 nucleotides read TGTGCCAGTAGTATTGGGCTAGAGGGAGAGCAGTTCTTC. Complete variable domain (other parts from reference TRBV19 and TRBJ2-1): DGGITQSPKYLFRKEGQNVTLSCEQNLNHDAMYWYRQDPGQGLRLIYYSQIVNDFQKGDIAEGYSVSREKKESFPLTVTSAQKNPTAFYLCASSIGLEGEQFFGPGTRLTVL.

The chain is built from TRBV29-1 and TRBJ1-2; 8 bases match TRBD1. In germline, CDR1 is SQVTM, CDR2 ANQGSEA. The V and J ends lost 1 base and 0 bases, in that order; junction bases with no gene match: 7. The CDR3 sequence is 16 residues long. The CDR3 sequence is CSVEGQGPLANYGYTF. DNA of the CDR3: TGCAGCGTTGAAGGACAGGGGCCCCTAGCTAACTATGGCTACACCTTC.

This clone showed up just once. The CDR3 region has the DNA TGTGCCACCTACGAACCGGGAGGGCGGTCGAATCAGCCCCAGCATTTT. It yields the protein CATYEPGGRSNQPQHF. The chain couples TRBV6-6 to TRBJ1-5, with D uncertain. V was pared by 10 bases and J by 4 bases, with 23 bases between. The CDR3 is 16 residues long. Germline assignment: CDR1 MNHNY and CDR2 SVGAGI (reference sequence).

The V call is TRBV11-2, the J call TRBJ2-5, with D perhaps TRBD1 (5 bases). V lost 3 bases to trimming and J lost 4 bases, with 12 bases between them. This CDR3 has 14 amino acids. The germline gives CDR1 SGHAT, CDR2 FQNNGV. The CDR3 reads CASSLADSRETQYF. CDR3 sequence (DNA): TGTGCCAGCAGCTTGGCCGACAGCAGAGAGACCCAGTACTTC.

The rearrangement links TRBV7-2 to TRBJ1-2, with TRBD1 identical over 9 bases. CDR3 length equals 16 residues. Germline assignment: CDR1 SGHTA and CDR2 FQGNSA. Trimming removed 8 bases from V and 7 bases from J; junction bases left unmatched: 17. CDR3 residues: CASRAPGTGIYSGYTF. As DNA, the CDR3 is TGTGCCAGCCGAGCCCCCGGGACAGGGATCTATTCTGGCTACACCTTC.

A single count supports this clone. The DNA for the CDR3 is TGTGCCAGCAGCTCAGCCTATCTTGGCAATGAGCAGTTCTTC. Its translation is CASSSAYLGNEQFF. V gene TRBV7-9 combines with J gene TRBJ2-1, with D unresolved. The V gene's germline CDR1 is SEHNR and CDR2 FQNEAQ (reference sequence). Trimming stripped 4 bases from V and 6 bases from J, with 13 bases between. There are 14 residues in the CDR3.

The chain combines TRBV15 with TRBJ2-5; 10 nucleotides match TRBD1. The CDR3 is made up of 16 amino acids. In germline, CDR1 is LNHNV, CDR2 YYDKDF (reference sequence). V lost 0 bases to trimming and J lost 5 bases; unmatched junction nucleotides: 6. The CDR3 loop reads CATSRDIDRGLETQYF. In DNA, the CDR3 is TGTGCCACCAGCAGAGATATCGACAGGGGGCTGGAGACCCAGTACTTC. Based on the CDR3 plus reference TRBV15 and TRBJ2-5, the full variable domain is DAMVIQNPRYQVTQFGKPVTLSCSQTLNHNVMYWYQQKSSQAPKLLFHYYDKDFNNEADTPDNFQSRRPNTSFCFLDIRSPGLGDTAMYLCATSRDIDRGLETQYFGPGTRLLVL.

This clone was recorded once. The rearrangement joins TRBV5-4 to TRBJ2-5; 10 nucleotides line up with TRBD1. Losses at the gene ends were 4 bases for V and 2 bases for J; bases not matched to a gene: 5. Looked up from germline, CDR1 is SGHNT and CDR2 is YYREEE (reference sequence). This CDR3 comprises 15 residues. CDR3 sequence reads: CASSNRDRGQETQYF. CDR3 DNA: TGTGCCAGCAGCAATCGGGACAGGGGACAAGAGACCCAGTACTTC.